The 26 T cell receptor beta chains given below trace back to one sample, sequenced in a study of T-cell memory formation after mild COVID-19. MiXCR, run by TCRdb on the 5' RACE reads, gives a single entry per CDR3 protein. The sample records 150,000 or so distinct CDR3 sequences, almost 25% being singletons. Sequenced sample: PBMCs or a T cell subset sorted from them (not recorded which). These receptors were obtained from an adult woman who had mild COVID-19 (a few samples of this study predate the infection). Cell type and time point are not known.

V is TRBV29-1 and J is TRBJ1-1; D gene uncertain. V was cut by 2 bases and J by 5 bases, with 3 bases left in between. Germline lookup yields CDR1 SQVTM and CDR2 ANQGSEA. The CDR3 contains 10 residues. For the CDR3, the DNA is TGCAGCGTTGAACTGACTGAAGCTTTCTTT. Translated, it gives CSVELTEAFF.

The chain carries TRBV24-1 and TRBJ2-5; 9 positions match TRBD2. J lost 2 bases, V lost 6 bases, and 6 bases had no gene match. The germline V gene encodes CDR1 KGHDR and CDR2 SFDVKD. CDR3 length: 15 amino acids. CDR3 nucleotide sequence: TGTGCCACCAGTTCGGTAGCGGGGGAACAAGAGACCCAGTACTTC. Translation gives CATSSVAGEQETQYF.

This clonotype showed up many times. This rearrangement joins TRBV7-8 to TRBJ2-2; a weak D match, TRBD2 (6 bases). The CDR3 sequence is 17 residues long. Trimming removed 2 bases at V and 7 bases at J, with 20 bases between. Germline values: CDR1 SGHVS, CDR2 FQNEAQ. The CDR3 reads CASSLYPRDLMNGELFF. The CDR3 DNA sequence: TGTGCCAGCAGCTTATACCCCCGGGACTTGATGAACGGGGAGCTGTTTTTT.

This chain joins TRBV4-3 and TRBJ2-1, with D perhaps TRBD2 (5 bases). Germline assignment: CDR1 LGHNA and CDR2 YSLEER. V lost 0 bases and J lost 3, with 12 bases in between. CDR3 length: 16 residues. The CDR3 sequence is CASSQERLAVYNEQFF. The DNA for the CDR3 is TGCGCCAGCAGCCAAGAACGGCTAGCAGTCTACAATGAGCAGTTCTTC.

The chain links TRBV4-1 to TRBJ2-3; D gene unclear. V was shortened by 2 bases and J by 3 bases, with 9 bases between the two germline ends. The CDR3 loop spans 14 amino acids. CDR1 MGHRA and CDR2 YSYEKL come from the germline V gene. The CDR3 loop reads CASSQHSSTDTQYF. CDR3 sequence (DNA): TGCGCCAGCAGCCAACACTCTAGTACAGATACGCAGTATTTT.

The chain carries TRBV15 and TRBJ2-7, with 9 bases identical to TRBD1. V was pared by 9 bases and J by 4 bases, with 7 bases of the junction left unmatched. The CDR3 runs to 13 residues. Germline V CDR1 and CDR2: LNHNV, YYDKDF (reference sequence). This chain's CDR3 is CATGTGSAYEQYF. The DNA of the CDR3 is TGTGCCACTGGGACAGGGTCGGCGTACGAGCAGTACTTC.

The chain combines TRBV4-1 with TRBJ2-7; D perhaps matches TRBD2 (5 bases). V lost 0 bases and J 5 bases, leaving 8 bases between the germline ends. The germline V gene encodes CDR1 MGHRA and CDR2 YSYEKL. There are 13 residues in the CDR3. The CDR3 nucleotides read TGCGCCAGCAGCCAAGACTCGGGGAACGAGCAGTACTTC. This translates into CASSQDSGNEQYF.

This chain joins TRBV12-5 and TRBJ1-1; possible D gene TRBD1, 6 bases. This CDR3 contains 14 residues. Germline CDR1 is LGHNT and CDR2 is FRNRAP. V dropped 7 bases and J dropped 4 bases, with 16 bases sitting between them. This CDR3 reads CASEQLGAVTEAFF. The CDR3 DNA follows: TGTGCTAGTGAGCAGCTGGGGGCGGTCACTGAAGCTTTCTTT.

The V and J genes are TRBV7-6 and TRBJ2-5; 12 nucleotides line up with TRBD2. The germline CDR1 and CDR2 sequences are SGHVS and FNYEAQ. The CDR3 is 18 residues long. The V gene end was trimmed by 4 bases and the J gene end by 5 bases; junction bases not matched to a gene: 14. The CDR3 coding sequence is TGTGCCAGCAGCTCCACTAGTGGACTAGCGGGGTGGGGGGAGACCCAGTACTTC. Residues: CASSSTSGLAGWGETQYF.

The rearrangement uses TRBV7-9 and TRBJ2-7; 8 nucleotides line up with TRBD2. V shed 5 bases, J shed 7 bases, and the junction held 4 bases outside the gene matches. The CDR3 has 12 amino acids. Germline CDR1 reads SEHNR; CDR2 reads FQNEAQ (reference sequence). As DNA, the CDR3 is TGTGCCAGCAGCCCGGGGGGGTTTGAGCAGTACTTC. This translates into CASSPGGFEQYF.

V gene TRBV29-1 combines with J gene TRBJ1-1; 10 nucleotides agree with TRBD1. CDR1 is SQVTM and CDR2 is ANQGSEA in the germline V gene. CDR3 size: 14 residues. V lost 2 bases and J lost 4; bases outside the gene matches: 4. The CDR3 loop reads CSVEPGQGSTEAFF. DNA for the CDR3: TGCAGCGTTGAACCGGGACAGGGGAGCACTGAAGCTTTCTTT.

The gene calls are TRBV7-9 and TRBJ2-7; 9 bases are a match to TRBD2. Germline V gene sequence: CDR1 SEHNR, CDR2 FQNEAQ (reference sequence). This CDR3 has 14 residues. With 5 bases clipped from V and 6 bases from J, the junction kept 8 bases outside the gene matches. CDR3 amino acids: CASSPYSGGGEQYF. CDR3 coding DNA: TGTGCCAGCAGCCCTTATAGCGGGGGCGGCGAGCAGTACTTC. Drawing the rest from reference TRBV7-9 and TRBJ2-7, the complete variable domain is DTGVSQNPRHKITKRGQNVTFRCDPISEHNRLYWYRQTLGQGPEFLTYFQNEAQLEKSRLLSDRFSAERPKGSFSTLEIQRTEQGDSAMYLCASSPYSGGGEQYFGPGTRLTVT.

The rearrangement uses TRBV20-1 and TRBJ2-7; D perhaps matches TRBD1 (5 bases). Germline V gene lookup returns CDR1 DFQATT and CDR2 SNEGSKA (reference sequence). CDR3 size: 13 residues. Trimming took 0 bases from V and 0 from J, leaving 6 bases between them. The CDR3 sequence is CSAREGVSYEQYF. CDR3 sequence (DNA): TGCAGTGCTAGAGAAGGGGTCTCCTACGAGCAGTACTTC.

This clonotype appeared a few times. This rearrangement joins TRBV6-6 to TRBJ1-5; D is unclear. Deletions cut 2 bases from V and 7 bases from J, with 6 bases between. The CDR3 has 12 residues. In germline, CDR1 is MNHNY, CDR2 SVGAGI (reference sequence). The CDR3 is CASSYEGQPQHF. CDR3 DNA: TGTGCCAGCAGTTACGAAGGCCAGCCCCAGCATTTT.

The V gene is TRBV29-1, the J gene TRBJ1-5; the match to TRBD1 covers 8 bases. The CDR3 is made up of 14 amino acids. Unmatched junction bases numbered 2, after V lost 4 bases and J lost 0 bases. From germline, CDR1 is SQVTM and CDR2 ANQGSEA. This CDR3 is CSVVTGDSNQPQHF. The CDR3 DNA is TGCAGCGTTGTGACAGGGGATAGCAATCAGCCCCAGCATTTT.

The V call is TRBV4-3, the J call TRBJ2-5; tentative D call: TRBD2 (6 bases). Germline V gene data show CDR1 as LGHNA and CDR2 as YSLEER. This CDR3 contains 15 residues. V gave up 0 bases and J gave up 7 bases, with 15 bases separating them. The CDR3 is CASSQDFDRLGTQYF. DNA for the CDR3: TGCGCCAGCAGCCAAGATTTTGACAGACTAGGGACCCAGTACTTC.

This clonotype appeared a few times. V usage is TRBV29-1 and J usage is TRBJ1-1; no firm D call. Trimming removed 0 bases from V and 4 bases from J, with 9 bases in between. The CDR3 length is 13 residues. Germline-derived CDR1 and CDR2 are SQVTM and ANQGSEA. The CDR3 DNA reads TGCAGCGTTGAAGATCACTTGGTCACTGAAGCTTTCTTT. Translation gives CSVEDHLVTEAFF.

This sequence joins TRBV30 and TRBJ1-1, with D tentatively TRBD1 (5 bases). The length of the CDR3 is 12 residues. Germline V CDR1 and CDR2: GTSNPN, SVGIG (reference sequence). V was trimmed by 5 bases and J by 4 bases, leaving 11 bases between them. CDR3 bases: TGTGCCTGGGGGGAGGGGCTCACTGAAGCTTTCTTT. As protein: CAWGEGLTEAFF.

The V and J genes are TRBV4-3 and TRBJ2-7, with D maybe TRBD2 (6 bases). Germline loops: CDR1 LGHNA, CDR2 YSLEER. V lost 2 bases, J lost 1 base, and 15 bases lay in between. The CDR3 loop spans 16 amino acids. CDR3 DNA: TGCGCCAGCAGCCAATCCAGGGACTTTTTATCCTACGAGCAGTACTTC. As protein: CASSQSRDFLSYEQYF.

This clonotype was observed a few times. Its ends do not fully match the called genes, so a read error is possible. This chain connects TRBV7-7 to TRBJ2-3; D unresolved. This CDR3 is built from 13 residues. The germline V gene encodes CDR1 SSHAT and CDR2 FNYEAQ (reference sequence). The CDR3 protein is CASSQESTDTQYF. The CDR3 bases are TGTGCTAGCAGCCAAGAGTCCACAGATACGCAGTATTTT.

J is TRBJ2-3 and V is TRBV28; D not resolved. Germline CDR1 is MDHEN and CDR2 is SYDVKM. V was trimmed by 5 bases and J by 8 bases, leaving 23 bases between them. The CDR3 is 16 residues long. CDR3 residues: CASSPGARLLSGTQYF. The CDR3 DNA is TGTGCCAGCAGTCCCGGAGCCAGGCTGCTGTCCGGTACGCAGTATTTT.

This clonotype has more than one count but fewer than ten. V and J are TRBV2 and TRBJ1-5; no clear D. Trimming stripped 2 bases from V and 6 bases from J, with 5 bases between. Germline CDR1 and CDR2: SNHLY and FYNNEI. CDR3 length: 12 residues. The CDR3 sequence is CASSESRQPQHF. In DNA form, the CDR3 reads TGTGCCAGCAGTGAAAGTCGTCAGCCCCAGCATTTT.

CDR3 amino acids: CASSADPGQEHEAFF. In DNA, the CDR3 is TGTGCCAGCAGCGCCGACCCCGGACAGGAGCATGAAGCTTTCTTT. This rearrangement joins TRBV9 to TRBJ1-1, with 7 bases that match TRBD1. The CDR3 is 15 amino acids. Per germline, CDR1 SGDLS and CDR2 YYNGEE. V lost 3 bases to trimming and J lost 7 bases; unmatched junction nucleotides: 12. The variable domain in full, with the rest retrieved from reference TRBV9 and TRBJ1-1, is DSGVTQTPKHLITATGQRVTLRCSPRSGDLSVYWYQQSLDQGLQFLIQYYNGEERAKGNILERFSAQQFPDLHSELNLSSLELGDSALYFCASSADPGQEHEAFFGQGTRLTVV.

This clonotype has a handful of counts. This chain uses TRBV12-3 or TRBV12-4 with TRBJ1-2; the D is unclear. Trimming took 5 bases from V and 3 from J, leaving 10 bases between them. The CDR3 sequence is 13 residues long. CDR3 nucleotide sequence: TGTGCCAGCAGTGCCGGCGGGTACTATGGCTACACCTTC. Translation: CASSAGGYYGYTF.

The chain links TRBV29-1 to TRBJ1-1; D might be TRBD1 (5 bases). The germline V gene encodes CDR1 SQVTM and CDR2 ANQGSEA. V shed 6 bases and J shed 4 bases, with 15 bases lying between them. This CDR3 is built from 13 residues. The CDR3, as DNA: TGCAGCGTCGTGGATCAGGGTGGCACTGAAGCTTTCTTT. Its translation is CSVVDQGGTEAFF.

This CDR3 is CASSPWGLAATYEQYF. The CDR3 DNA sequence: TGTGCCAGCAGCCCTTGGGGACTAGCGGCAACCTACGAGCAGTACTTC. This chain connects TRBV7-2 to TRBJ2-7; 11 bases match TRBD2. J was trimmed by 2 bases and V by 5 bases; bases with no gene match: 8. The CDR3 runs to 16 residues. CDR1 is SGHTA and CDR2 is FQGNSA in the germline V gene.